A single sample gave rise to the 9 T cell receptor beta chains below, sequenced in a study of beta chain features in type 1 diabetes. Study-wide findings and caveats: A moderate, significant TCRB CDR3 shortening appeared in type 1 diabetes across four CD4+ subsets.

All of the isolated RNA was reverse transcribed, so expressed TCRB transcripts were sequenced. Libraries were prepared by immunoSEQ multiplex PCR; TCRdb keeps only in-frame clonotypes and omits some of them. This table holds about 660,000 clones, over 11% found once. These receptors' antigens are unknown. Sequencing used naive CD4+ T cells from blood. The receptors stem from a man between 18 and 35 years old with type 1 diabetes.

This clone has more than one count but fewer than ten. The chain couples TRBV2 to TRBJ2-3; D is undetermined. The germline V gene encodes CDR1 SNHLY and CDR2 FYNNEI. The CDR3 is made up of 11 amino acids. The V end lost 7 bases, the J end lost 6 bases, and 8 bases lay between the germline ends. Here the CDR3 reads CASTALDTQYF. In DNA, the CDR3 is TGTGCCAGCACCGCTCTGGATACGCAGTATTTT.

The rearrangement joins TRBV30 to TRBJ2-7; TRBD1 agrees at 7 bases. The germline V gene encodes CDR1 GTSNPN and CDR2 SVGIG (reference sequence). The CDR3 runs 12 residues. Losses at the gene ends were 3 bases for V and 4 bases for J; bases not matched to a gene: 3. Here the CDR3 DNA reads TGTGCCTGGAGGGGACAGCGGTACGAGCAGTACTTC. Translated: CAWRGQRYEQYF.

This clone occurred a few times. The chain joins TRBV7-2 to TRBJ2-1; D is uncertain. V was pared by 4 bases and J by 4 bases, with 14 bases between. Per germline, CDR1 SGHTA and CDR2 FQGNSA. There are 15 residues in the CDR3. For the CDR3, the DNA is TGTGCCAGCAGCTACGCGGCCGCTGTTTACAATGAGCAGTTCTTC. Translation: CASSYAAAVYNEQFF.

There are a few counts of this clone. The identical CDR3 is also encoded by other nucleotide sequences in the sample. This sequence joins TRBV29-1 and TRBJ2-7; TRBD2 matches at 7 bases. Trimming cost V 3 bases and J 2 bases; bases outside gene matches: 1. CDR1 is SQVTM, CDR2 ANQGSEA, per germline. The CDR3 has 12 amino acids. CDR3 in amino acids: CSVEGGAYEQYF. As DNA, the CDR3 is TGCAGCGTTGAGGGGGGGGCCTACGAGCAGTACTTC.

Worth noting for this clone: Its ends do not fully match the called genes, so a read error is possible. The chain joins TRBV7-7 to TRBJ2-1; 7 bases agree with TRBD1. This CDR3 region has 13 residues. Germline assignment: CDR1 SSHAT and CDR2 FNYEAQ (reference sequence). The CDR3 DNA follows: TGTGCTAGCAGCCTCAACAGGGGTGATGAGCAGTTCTTC. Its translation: CASSLNRGDEQFF. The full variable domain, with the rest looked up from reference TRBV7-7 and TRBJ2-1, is GAGVSQSPRYKVTKRGQDVTLRCDPISSHATLYWYQQALGQGPEFLTYFNYEAQPDKSGLPSDRFSAERPEGSISTLTIQRTEQRDSAMYRCASSLNRGDEQFFGPGTRLTVL.

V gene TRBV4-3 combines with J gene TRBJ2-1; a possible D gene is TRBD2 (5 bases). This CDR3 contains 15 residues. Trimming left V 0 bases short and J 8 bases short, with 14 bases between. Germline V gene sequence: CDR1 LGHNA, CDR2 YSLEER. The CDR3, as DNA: TGCGCCAGCAGCCAAGATAGATGGGTGAGGGATGAGCAGTTCTTC. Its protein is CASSQDRWVRDEQFF.

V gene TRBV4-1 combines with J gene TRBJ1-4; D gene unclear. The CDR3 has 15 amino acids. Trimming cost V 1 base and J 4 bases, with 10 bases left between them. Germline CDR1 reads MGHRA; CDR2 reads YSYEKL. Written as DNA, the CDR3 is TGCGCCAGCAGCCAAGGCCGCTCGATTAATGAAAAACTGTTTTTT. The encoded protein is CASSQGRSINEKLFF.

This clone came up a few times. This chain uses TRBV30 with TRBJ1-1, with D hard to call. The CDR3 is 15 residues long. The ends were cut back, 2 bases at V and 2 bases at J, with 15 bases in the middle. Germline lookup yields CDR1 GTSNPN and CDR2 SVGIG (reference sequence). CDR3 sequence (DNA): TGTGCCTGGAGTCCGTTCGGCAGACGAAACACTGAAGCTTTCTTT. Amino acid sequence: CAWSPFGRRNTEAFF.

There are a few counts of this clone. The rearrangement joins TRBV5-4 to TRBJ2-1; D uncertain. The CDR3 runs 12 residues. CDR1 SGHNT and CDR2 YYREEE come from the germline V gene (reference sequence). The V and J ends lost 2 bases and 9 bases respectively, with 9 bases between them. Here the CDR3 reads CASSFPAVEQFF. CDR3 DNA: TGTGCCAGCAGCTTCCCGGCGGTTGAGCAGTTCTTC. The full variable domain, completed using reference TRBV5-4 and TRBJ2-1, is ETGVTQSPTHLIKTRGQQVTLRCSSQSGHNTVSWYQQALGQGPQFIFQYYREEENGRGNFPPRFSGLQFPNYSSELNVNALELDDSALYLCASSFPAVEQFFGPGTRLTVL.